A single T cell receptor (beta chain) is shown here with its context. In each case, RNA was isolated and then reverse transcribed into cDNA as the sequencing template. TCRdb keeps only in-frame clones here, not all; method: immunoSEQ multiplex PCR. This table has roughly 110,000 clones, roughly three fifths appearing once. This CDR3 comprises 13 residues. CDR1 SEHNR and CDR2 FQNEAQ come from the germline V gene (reference sequence). V was shortened by 4 bases and J by 3 bases, with 10 bases between the two germline ends. As to treatment: oral pan-JAK inhibitor, 5-10 mg twice daily. Specimens obtained from alopecia areata patients comprised lesional scalp punch biopsies and peripheral blood. Isolation of CD4+ and CD8+ T cells from PBMCs was achieved by sorting. The data derive from a study of CD8+ T cells in alopecia areata.

The input for sequencing was CD4+ T cells sorted from blood, taken at week 24, from a patient treated with tofacitinib. The gene calls are TRBV7-9 and TRBJ2-7; D gene uncertain. This clonotype was obtained from a human donor with alopecia areata. The CDR3 spells CASSSVVFYEQYF. CDR3 DNA: TGTGCCAGCAGCTCCGTGGTCTTCTACGAGCAGTACTTC.